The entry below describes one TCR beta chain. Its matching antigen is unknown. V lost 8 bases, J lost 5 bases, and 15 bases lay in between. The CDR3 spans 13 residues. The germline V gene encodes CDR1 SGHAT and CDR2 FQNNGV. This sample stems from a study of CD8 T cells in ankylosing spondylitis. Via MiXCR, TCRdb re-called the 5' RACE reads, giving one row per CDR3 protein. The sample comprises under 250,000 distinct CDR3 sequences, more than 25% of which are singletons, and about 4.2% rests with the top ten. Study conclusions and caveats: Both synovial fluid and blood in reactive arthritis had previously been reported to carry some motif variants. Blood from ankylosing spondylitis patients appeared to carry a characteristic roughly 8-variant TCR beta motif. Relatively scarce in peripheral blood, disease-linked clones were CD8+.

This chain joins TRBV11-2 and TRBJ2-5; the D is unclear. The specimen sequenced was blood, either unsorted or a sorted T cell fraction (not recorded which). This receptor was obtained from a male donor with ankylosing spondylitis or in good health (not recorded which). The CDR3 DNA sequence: TGTGCCAGCCACCGGCTCGTGGAGGAGACCCAGTACTTC. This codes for CASHRLVEETQYF.